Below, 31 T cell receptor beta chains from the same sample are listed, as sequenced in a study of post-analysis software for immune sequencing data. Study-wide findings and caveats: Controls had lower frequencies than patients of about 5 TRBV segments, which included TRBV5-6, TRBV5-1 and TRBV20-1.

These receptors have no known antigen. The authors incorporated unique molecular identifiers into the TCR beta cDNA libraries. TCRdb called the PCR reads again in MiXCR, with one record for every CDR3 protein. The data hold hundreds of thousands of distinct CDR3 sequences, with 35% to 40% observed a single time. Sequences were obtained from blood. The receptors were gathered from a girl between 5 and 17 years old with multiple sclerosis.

In DNA, the CDR3 is TGCAGCGTTGGGGGCCAGCGGGAGGGAGAGACCCAGTACTTC. Its translation: CSVGGQREGETQYF. V usage is TRBV29-1 and J usage is TRBJ2-5, with 10 positions matching TRBD2. The CDR3 is 14 residues long. Germline CDR1 and CDR2: SQVTM and ANQGSEA. V lost 4 bases and J lost 4; bases outside the gene matches: 6.

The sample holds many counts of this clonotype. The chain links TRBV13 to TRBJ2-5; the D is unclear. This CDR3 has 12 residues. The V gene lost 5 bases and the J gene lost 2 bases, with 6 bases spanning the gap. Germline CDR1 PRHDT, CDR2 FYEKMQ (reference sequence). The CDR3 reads CASSRKQETQYF. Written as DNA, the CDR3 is TGTGCCAGCAGCAGAAAACAAGAGACCCAGTACTTC.

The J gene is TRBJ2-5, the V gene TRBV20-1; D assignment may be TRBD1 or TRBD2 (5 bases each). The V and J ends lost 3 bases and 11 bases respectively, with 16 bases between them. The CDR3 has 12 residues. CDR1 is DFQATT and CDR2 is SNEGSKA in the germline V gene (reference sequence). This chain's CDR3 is CSASLPGLLQYF. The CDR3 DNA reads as TGCAGTGCTAGCCTCCCGGGGCTTTTACAGTACTTC.

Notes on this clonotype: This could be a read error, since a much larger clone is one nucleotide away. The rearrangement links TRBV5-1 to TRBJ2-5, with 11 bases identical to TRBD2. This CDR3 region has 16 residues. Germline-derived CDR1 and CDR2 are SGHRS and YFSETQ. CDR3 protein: CASSLDGSGGAEIQYF. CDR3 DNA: TGCGCCAGCAGCTTGGATGGTAGCGGGGGGGCAGAGATCCAGTACTTC.

CDR3 amino acids: CSARGLAGNIQYF. In DNA, the CDR3 is TGCAGTGCTAGGGGACTAGCGGGAAACATTCAGTACTTC. The chain couples TRBV20-1 to TRBJ2-7; 12 bases map to TRBD2. The J call may be wrong; the DNA end is better matched by TRBJ2-4. Germline CDR1 reads DFQATT; CDR2 reads SNEGSKA (reference sequence). The CDR3 is made up of 13 amino acids.

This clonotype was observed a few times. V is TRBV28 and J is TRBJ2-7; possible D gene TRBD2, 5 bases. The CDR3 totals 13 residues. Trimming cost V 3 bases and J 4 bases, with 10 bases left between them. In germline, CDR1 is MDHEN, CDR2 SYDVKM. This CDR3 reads CASSFIGDYEQYF. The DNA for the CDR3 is TGTGCCAGCAGTTTTATCGGGGATTACGAGCAGTACTTC.

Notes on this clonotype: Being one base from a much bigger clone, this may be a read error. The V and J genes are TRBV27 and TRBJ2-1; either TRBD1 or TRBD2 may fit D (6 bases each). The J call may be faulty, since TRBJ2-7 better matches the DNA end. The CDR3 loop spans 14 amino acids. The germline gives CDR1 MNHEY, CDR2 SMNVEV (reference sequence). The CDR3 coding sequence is TGTGCCAGCAGTAGGGGGGACAACCTTCCTGAGCAGTACTTC. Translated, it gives CASSRGDNLPEQYF.

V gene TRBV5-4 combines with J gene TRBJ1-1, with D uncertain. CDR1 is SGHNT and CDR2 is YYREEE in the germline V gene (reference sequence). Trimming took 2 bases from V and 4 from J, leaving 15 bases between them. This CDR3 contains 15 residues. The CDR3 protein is CASSFSTGRSTEAFF. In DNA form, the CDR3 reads TGTGCCAGCAGCTTTTCAACTGGGAGGTCCACTGAAGCTTTCTTT.

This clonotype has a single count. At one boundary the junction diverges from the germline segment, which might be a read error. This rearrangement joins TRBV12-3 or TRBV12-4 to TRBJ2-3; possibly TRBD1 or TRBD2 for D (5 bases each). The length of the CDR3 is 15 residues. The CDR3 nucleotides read TGTGCCAGCAGTTTCCGGGGCGGGCGCACAGATGCGCAGTATTTT. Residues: CASSFRGGRTDAQYF.

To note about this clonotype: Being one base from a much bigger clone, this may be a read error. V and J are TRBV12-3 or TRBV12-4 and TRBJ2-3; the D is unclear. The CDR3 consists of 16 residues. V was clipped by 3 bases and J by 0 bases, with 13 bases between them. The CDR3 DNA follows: TGTGCCAGCAGTTTCCAACTCCCCTTGAGCACAGATACGCAGTATTTT. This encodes CASSFQLPLSTDTQYF.

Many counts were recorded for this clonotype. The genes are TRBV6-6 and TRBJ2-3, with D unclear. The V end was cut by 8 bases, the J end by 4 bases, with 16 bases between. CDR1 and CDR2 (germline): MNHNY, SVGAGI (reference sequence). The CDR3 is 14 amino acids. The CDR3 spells CASADLSPADTQYF. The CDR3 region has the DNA TGTGCCAGCGCCGACTTATCGCCCGCAGATACGCAGTATTTT.

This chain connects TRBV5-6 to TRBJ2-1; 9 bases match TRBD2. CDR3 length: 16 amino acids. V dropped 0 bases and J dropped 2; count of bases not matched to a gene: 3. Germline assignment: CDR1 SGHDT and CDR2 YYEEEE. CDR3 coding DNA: TGTGCCAGCAGCTTGGCCGTAGCGGGAGCCTACAATGAGCAGTTCTTC. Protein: CASSLAVAGAYNEQFF.

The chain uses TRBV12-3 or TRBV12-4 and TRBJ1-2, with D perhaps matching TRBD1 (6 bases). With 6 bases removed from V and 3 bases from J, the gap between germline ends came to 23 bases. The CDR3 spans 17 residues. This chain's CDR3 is CASSRDGGRGGDYGYTF. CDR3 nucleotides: TGTGCCAGCAGCCGGGATGGGGGCAGGGGAGGTGACTATGGCTACACCTTC.

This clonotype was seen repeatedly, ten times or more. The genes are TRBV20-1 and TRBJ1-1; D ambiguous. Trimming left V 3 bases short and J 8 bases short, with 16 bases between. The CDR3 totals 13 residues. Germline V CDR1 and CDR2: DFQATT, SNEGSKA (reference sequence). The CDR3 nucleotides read TGCAGTGCTAGTTCCCGGTTGGGTGTCGAAGCTTTCTTT. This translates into CSASSRLGVEAFF.

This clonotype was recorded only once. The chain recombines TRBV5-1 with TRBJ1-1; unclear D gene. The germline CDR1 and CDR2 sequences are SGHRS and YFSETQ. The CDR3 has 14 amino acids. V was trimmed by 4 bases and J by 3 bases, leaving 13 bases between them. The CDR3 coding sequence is TGCGCCAGCAGCCCCCGGAAAATTGACACTGAAGCTTTCTTT. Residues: CASSPRKIDTEAFF. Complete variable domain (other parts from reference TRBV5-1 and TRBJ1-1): KAGVTQTPRYLIKTRGQQVTLSCSPISGHRSVSWYQQTPGQGLQFLFEYFSETQRNKGNFPGRFSGRQFSNSRSEMNVSTLELGDSALYLCASSPRKIDTEAFFGQGTRLTVV.

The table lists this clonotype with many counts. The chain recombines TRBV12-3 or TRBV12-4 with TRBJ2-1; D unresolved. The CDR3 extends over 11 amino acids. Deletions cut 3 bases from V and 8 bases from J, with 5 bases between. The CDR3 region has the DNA TGTGCCAGCAGTTTCCGGGATGAGCAGTTCTTC. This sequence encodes CASSFRDEQFF.

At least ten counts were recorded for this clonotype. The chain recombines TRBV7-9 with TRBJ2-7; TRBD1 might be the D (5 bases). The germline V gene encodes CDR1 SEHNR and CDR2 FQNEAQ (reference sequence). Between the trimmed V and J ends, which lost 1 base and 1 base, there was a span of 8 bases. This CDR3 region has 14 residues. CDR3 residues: CASSLEAGSYEQYF. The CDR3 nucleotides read TGTGCCAGCAGCTTAGAGGCAGGGTCCTACGAGCAGTACTTC.

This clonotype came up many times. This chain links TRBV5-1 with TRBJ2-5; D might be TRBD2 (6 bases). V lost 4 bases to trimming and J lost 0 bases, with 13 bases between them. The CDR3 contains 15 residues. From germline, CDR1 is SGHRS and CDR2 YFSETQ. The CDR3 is CASSPGWGDQETQYF. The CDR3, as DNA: TGCGCCAGCAGCCCCGGGTGGGGGGACCAAGAGACCCAGTACTTC.

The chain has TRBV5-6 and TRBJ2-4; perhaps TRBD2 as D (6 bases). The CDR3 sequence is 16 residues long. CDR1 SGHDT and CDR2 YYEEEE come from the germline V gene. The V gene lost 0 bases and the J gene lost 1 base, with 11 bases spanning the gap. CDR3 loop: CASSLGARGAKNIQYF. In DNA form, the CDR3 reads TGTGCCAGCAGCTTGGGGGCCCGGGGGGCCAAAAACATTCAGTACTTC.

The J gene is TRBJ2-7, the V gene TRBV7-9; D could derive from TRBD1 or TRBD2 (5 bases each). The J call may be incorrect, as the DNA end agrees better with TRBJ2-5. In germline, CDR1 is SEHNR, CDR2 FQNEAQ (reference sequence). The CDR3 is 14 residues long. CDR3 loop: CASSSTGTGETQYF. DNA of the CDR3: TGTGCCAGCAGCTCAACCGGGACCGGGGAGACCCAGTACTTC.

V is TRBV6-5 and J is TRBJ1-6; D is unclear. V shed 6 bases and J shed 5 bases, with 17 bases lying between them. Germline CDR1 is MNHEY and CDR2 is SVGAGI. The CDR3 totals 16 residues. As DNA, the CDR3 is TGTGCCAGCAGCGTATCCCCGACACACCATAATTCACCCCTCCACTTT. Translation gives CASSVSPTHHNSPLHF.

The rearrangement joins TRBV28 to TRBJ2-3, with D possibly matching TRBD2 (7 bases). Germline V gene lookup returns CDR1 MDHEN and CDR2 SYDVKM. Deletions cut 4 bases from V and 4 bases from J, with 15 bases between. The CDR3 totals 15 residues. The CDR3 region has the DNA TGTGCCAGCAGTTCCAGGCGGGGGCGGGCAGATACGCAGTATTTT. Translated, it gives CASSSRRGRADTQYF. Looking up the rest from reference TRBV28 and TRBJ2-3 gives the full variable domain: DVKVTQSSRYLVKRTGEKVFLECVQDMDHENMFWYRQDPGLGLRLIYFSYDVKMKEKGDIPEGYSVSREKKERFSLILESASTNQTSMYLCASSSRRGRADTQYFGPGTRLTVL.

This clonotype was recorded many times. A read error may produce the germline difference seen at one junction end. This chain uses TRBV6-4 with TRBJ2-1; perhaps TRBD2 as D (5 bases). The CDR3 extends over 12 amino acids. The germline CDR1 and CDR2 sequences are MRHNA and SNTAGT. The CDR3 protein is CASSERTDDQFF. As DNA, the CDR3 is TGTGCCAGCAGTGAGAGGACTGATGACCAGTTCTTC.

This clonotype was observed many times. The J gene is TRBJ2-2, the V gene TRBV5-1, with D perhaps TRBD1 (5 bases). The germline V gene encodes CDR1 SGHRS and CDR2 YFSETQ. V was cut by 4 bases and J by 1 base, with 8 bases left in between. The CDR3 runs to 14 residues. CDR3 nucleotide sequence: TGCGCCAGCAGCCCCGGACAGAACACCGGGGAGCTGTTTTTT. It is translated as CASSPGQNTGELFF.

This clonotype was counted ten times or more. The CDR3 loop reads CASSQTGGYGYTF. In DNA, the CDR3 is TGTGCCAGCAGCCAGACAGGGGGATATGGCTACACCTTC. The chain links TRBV7-9 to TRBJ1-2; 9 nucleotides agree with TRBD1. Germline V gene sequence: CDR1 SEHNR, CDR2 FQNEAQ (reference sequence). The V segment lost 5 bases and the J segment 5 bases; nucleotides outside the gene matches: 3. The CDR3 spans 13 residues.

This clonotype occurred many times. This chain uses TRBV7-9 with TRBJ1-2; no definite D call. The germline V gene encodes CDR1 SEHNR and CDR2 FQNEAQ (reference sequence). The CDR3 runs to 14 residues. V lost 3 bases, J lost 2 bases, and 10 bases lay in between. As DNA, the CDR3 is TGTGCCAGCAGCTTTGGGGATCGGAACTATGGCTACACCTTC. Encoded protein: CASSFGDRNYGYTF.

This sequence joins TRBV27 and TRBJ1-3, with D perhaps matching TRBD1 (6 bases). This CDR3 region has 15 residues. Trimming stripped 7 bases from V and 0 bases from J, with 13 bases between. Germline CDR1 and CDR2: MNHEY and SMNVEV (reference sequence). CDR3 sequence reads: CASKQTGSSGNTIYF. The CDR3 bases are TGTGCCAGCAAACAGACAGGCAGCTCTGGAAACACCATATATTTT.

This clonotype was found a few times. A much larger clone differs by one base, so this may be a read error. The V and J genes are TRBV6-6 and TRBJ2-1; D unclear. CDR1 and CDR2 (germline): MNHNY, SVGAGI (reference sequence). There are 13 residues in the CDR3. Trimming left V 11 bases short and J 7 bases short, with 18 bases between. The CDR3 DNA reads TGTGCCTGCCGTCCAGACGAGAGGAATGAGCAGTTCTTC. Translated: CACRPDERNEQFF.

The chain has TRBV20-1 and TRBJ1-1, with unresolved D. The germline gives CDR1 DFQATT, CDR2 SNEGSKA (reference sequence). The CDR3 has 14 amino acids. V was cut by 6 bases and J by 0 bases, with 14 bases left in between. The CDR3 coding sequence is TGCAGTGCCCCGGGGAGGACGGTGAACACTGAAGCTTTCTTT. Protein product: CSAPGRTVNTEAFF.

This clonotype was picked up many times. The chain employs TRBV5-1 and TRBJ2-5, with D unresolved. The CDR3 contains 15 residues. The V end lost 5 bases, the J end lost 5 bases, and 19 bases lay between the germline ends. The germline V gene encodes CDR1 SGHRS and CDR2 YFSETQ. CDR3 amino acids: CASSHTKSAAETQYF. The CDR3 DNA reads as TGCGCCAGCAGTCACACAAAGTCGGCGGCGGAGACCCAGTACTTC.

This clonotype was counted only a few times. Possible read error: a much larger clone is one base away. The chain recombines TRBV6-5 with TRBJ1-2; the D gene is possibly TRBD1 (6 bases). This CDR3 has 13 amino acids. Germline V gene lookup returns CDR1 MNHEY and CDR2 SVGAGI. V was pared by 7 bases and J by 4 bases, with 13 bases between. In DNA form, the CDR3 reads TGTGCCAGCACACGAGGGGGTAGCTATGGCTACACCTTC. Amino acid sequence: CASTRGGSYGYTF.